Below are 19 T cell receptor beta chains sequenced from a single sample in a study of blood T cell repertoires in COVID-19. Sequenced by immunoSEQ multiplex PCR; TCRdb stores in-frame clones only, minus some. This table has fewer than 150,000 clones, approximately 87% appearing once. The sample consisted of peripheral blood. The receptors stem from a woman aged 55-70 years with acute or convalescent COVID-19.

The chain combines TRBV6-5 with TRBJ1-4; TRBD1 matches 8 bases. This CDR3 has 15 residues. The trim removed 7 bases at V and 1 base at J, leaving 5 bases unmatched. Germline V gene data show CDR1 as MNHEY and CDR2 as SVGAGI. Written as DNA, the CDR3 is TGTGCCAGCAAGATGGGGACAGGAACTAATGAAAAACTGTTTTTT. It codes for CASKMGTGTNEKLFF.

The chain joins TRBV19 to TRBJ1-2; 7 bases are a match to TRBD1. Per germline, CDR1 LNHDA and CDR2 SQIVND (reference sequence). CDR3 length: 15 residues. V lost 4 bases to trimming and J lost 1 base; unmatched junction nucleotides: 6. The CDR3 loop reads CASSTGQILNYGYTF. The DNA of the CDR3 is TGTGCCAGTAGTACGGGACAGATCCTTAACTATGGCTACACCTTC.

The chain combines TRBV4-1 with TRBJ1-4; D remains unclear. The CDR3 is 16 residues long. From germline, CDR1 is MGHRA and CDR2 YSYEKL. Deletions cut 0 bases from V and 8 bases from J, with 16 bases between. The CDR3: CASSQDENPLREKLFF. The CDR3 bases are TGCGCCAGCAGCCAAGATGAGAACCCGCTTCGCGAAAAACTGTTTTTT.

The genes are TRBV19 and TRBJ1-3; TRBD1 is a possible D gene (6 bases). V lost 10 bases and J 10 bases, leaving 26 bases between the germline ends. Germline V lookup: CDR1 LNHDA, CDR2 SQIVND (reference sequence). This CDR3 has 15 residues. For the CDR3, the DNA is TGTGCCACGAATAGCAGGGGAAAGCAAGTGGTGACCATATATTTT. Translation: CATNSRGKQVVTIYF.

The chain links TRBV5-6 to TRBJ2-7; maybe TRBD2 (5 bases). The CDR3 runs to 14 residues. Germline CDR1 reads SGHDT; CDR2 reads YYEEEE. Trimming cost V 4 bases and J 3 bases, with 14 bases left between them. CDR3 coding DNA: TGTGCCAGCAGCACTACGGACGGGAACTACGAGCAGTACGTC. Protein: CASSTTDGNYEQYV.

CDR3 nucleotides: TGTGCCATCAGACAGGGAAGGAACACTGAAGCTTTCTTT. It is translated as CAIRQGRNTEAFF. This chain uses TRBV10-3 with TRBJ1-1, with a tentative D call TRBD1 (6 bases). V lost 6 bases, J lost 1 base, and 9 bases lay in between. Germline V CDR1 and CDR2: ENHRY, SYGVKD. This CDR3 has 13 residues.

The J gene is TRBJ2-7, the V gene TRBV27; TRBD1 agrees at 7 bases. In germline, CDR1 is MNHEY, CDR2 SMNVEV (reference sequence). V shed 0 bases, J shed 3 bases, and the junction held 11 bases outside the gene matches. This CDR3 is built from 17 residues. CDR3 region: CASSLSNKGQNHYEQYF. DNA of the CDR3: TGTGCCAGCAGTTTATCGAATAAGGGACAGAACCACTACGAGCAGTACTTC.

The chain employs TRBV5-4 and TRBJ2-1, with 10 nucleotides matching TRBD2. The CDR3 runs to 16 residues. Trimming took 4 bases from V and 8 from J; bases not matched to a gene: 12. CDR1 is SGHNT and CDR2 is YYREEE in the germline V gene (reference sequence). DNA of the CDR3: TGTGCCAGCAGCCCCCGGGCTAGCGGGAGTTACGATGAGCAGTTCTTC. Encoded protein: CASSPRASGSYDEQFF.

This chain uses TRBV19 with TRBJ2-2; perhaps TRBD2 as D (5 bases). Germline CDR1 and CDR2: LNHDA and SQIVND (reference sequence). V shed 6 bases and J shed 1 base, with 12 bases lying between them. The CDR3 length is 15 residues. The CDR3: CASRHPGKNTGELFF. CDR3 DNA: TGTGCCAGTAGGCATCCGGGAAAGAACACCGGGGAGCTGTTTTTT.

The chain joins TRBV19 to TRBJ2-2, with D possibly being TRBD1 (5 bases). V shed 3 bases and J shed 5 bases, with 13 bases lying between them. Germline values: CDR1 LNHDA, CDR2 SQIVND (reference sequence). This CDR3 region has 15 residues. CDR3 DNA: TGTGCCAGTAGTATCCAAGGGGCGCGAACCGGGGAGCTGTTTTTT. Its translation: CASSIQGARTGELFF.

The CDR3 coding sequence is TGTGCCAGCAGTTTCTCTAGCGGGAGGTCCTACAATGAGCAGTTCTTC. As protein: CASSFSSGRSYNEQFF. The chain carries TRBV27 and TRBJ2-1; 11 nucleotides match TRBD2. Germline V gene data show CDR1 as MNHEY and CDR2 as SMNVEV (reference sequence). V trimming: 3 bases; J trimming: 1 base; junction bases outside the gene matches: 2. This CDR3 contains 16 residues.

The chain joins TRBV28 to TRBJ1-4; TRBD1 might be the D (5 bases). Per the germline V gene, CDR1 is MDHEN and CDR2 is SYDVKM. The CDR3 sequence is 15 residues long. Trimming pared 5 bases from V and 8 bases from J, leaving 18 bases between. CDR3 sequence (DNA): TGTGCCAGCAGTAACCCGACAGCAACCGGAGAAAAACTGTTTTTT. Protein sequence: CASSNPTATGEKLFF.

The chain has TRBV5-1 and TRBJ1-3; 8 nucleotides align to TRBD1. Germline V gene lookup returns CDR1 SGHRS and CDR2 YFSETQ. V lost 4 bases, J lost 3 bases, and 3 bases stayed unmatched. The CDR3 length is 14 residues. For the CDR3, the DNA is TGCGCCAGCAGCGACGGGACAGGTGGAAACACCATATATTTT. It translates to CASSDGTGGNTIYF.

The chain combines TRBV29-1 with TRBJ2-1, with 10 positions matching TRBD2. CDR1 is SQVTM and CDR2 is ANQGSEA in the germline V gene. After removal of 4 bases from V and 6 bases from J, the junction contained 9 bases not matched to a gene. The CDR3 consists of 15 residues. The CDR3 DNA follows: TGCAGCGTTGGGTTAGCGGGAGGCGACGCCAATGAGCAGTTCTTC. This codes for CSVGLAGGDANEQFF.

The rearrangement uses TRBV7-2 and TRBJ2-7, with 7 bases identical to TRBD2. Germline assignment: CDR1 SGHTA and CDR2 FQGNSA. The V and J ends lost 1 base and 7 bases, in that order; junction bases with no gene match: 7. The CDR3 extends over 14 amino acids. The CDR3 loop is CASSLVAGAGEQYF. CDR3 bases: TGTGCCAGCAGCTTAGTTGCGGGAGCAGGAGAGCAGTACTTC.

The J gene is TRBJ1-6, the V gene TRBV7-3; D is unresolved. Germline-derived CDR1 and CDR2 are SGHTA and FQGTGA. The CDR3 contains 14 residues. Trimming left V 4 bases short and J 9 bases short, with 13 bases between. CDR3 nucleotide sequence: TGTGCCAGCAGCTCTTCAGGTACCGGTTCACCCCTCCACTTT. It encodes CASSSSGTGSPLHF. The full variable domain, rest sourced from reference TRBV7-3 and TRBJ1-6, is GAGVSQTPSNKVTEKGKYVELRCDPISGHTALYWYRQSLGQGPEFLIYFQGTGAADDSGLPNDRFFAVRPEGSVSTLKIQRTERGDSAVYLCASSSSGTGSPLHFGNGTRLTVT.

The J gene is TRBJ1-2, the V gene TRBV6-5; TRBD1 agrees at 12 bases. Germline CDR1 MNHEY, CDR2 SVGAGI. V lost 5 bases and J lost 7; bases outside the gene matches: 8. This CDR3 region has 15 residues. The DNA for the CDR3 is TGTGCCAGCAGTCAGTCGGGACAGGGGGCGGTTGGCTACACCTTC. As protein: CASSQSGQGAVGYTF.

This clone was detected only once. This chain connects TRBV20-1 to TRBJ1-1; D not resolved. The length of the CDR3 is 11 residues. V lost 0 bases and J lost 11, with 10 bases in between. Germline CDR1 is DFQATT and CDR2 is SNEGSKA (reference sequence). The CDR3 here is CSARDSGNAFF. The CDR3 nucleotides are TGCAGTGCTAGAGATTCGGGGAATGCTTTCTTT.

This clone occurred a few times. The chain is built from TRBV9 and TRBJ1-5, with no clear D. Deletions cut 7 bases from V and 4 bases from J, with 12 bases between. This CDR3 has 13 amino acids. Germline lookup yields CDR1 SGDLS and CDR2 YYNGEE. The CDR3 DNA reads TGTGCCAGCCGACACCGCCCGAATCAGCCCCAGCATTTT. This translates into CASRHRPNQPQHF.